A selection of T cell receptor beta chains follows, all from one sample in a study of CD8 T cells in ankylosing spondylitis. TCRdb fed the 5' RACE reads into MiXCR, producing one record per CDR3 protein. The sample lists some 130,000 distinct CDR3 sequences, about 7% occurring once. The sequenced sample was blood, either unsorted or a sorted T cell fraction (not recorded which). All receptors derive from a female donor with ankylosing spondylitis or in good health (not recorded which). The CDR3 runs from the conserved cysteine through the conserved F or W. The order of the fields is V gene, D gene, clone size, J gene, CDR3 DNA, CDR3 protein. A D gene is named only where the DNA matches it firmly. Clone size, where shown, is once, few, many, or a class for clones that have expanded.

v_call: TRBV7-6; d_call: -; clone_size: many; j_call: TRBJ1-3; cdr3_nt: TGTGCCAGCAGCCCTAGCCCAGGTTGGAGCTCTGGAAACACCATATATTTT; cdr3_aa: CASSPSPGWSSGNTIYF
v_call: TRBV7-3; d_call: TRBD2; clone_size: many; j_call: TRBJ2-1; cdr3_nt: TGTGCCAGCAGCTTAATCGGACTAGTAACCTACAATGAGCAGTTCTTC; cdr3_aa: CASSLIGLVTYNEQFF
v_call: TRBV24-1; d_call: TRBD2; clone_size: many; j_call: TRBJ2-3; cdr3_nt: TGTGCCACCAGTGACACCGGGACTAGCGGGGGGAGCCGCACAGATACGCAGTATTTT; cdr3_aa: CATSDTGTSGGSRTDTQYF
v_call: TRBV12-3/TRBV12-4; d_call: -; clone_size: many; j_call: TRBJ1-1; cdr3_nt: TGTGCCAGCAGCTCTCAATTAAGGGTGGACGGAGCCAGCACTGAAGCTTTCTTT; cdr3_aa: CASSSQLRVDGASTEAFF
v_call: TRBV6-2/TRBV6-3; d_call: -; clone_size: many; j_call: TRBJ2-5; cdr3_nt: TGTGCCAGCAGCCGAACTAAAGAGACCCAGTACTTC; cdr3_aa: CASSRTKETQYF
v_call: TRBV7-6; d_call: TRBD2; clone_size: few; j_call: TRBJ2-7; cdr3_nt: TGTGCCAGCAGCTTAGATTTAGCGGGGGGGCCGTCGGACGAGCAGTACTTC; cdr3_aa: CASSLDLAGGPSDEQYF
v_call: TRBV7-9; d_call: -; clone_size: many; j_call: TRBJ2-7; cdr3_nt: TGTGCCAGCAGCTACACTCCCATCTCCTACGAGCAGTACTTC; cdr3_aa: CASSYTPISYEQYF
v_call: TRBV3-1; d_call: TRBD1; clone_size: -; j_call: TRBJ2-3; cdr3_nt: TGTGCCTGCAGCCAAGAGCATCCGGGACAGGGGTTCACAGATACGCAGTATTTT; cdr3_aa: CACSQEHPGQGFTDTQYF
v_call: TRBV27; d_call: -; clone_size: many; j_call: TRBJ1-6; cdr3_nt: TGTGCCAGCGGCCAGGGCCTCTATAATTCACCCCTCCACTTT; cdr3_aa: CASGQGLYNSPLHF
v_call: TRBV6-1; d_call: TRBD1; clone_size: many; j_call: TRBJ1-4; cdr3_nt: TGTGCCAGCAGTCAACAGGGGACTAATGAAAAACTGTTTTTT; cdr3_aa: CASSQQGTNEKLFF
v_call: TRBV20-1; d_call: TRBD1; clone_size: many; j_call: TRBJ1-1; cdr3_nt: TGCAGTGCTAGAGACTCCAAACAGGGGGACACTGAAGCTTTCTTT; cdr3_aa: CSARDSKQGDTEAFF
v_call: TRBV7-9; d_call: -; clone_size: many; j_call: TRBJ2-1; cdr3_nt: TGTGCCAGCAGCCCTTCAAGACTAGACAATGAGCAGTTCTTC; cdr3_aa: CASSPSRLDNEQFF
v_call: TRBV27; d_call: -; clone_size: many; j_call: TRBJ2-7; cdr3_nt: TGTGCCAGCAGTTTAGGGTACAGGGTGAACTACGAGCAGTACTTC; cdr3_aa: CASSLGYRVNYEQYF
v_call: TRBV4-1; d_call: TRBD1; clone_size: many; j_call: TRBJ1-5; cdr3_nt: TGCGCCAGCAGCCACGGGACAGGCAATCAGCCCCAGCATTTT; cdr3_aa: CASSHGTGNQPQHF
v_call: TRBV5-1; d_call: -; clone_size: many; j_call: TRBJ1-2; cdr3_nt: TGCGCCAGCAGCTTCGGCCCCGGAGGTGGCTACACCTTC; cdr3_aa: CASSFGPGGGYTF
v_call: TRBV20-1; d_call: TRBD1; clone_size: many; j_call: TRBJ1-2; cdr3_nt: TGCAGTGCCAGGGACGAAGGGGGCGCCTTTGGCTACACCTTC; cdr3_aa: CSARDEGGAFGYTF
v_call: TRBV2; d_call: TRBD1; clone_size: few; j_call: TRBJ1-6; cdr3_nt: TGTGCCAGCAGTGAAGCGCTTCTGGTCAGGGGGGATTCACCCCTCCACTTT; cdr3_aa: CASSEALLVRGDSPLHF
v_call: TRBV5-1; d_call: TRBD1; clone_size: many; j_call: TRBJ2-3; cdr3_nt: TGCGCCACCGGACAGGCCACTAGCACAGATACGCAGTATTTT; cdr3_aa: CATGQATSTDTQYF
v_call: TRBV27; d_call: -; clone_size: many; j_call: TRBJ2-1; cdr3_nt: TGTGCCATTTCACAGGGGGGGGAGCAGTTCTTC; cdr3_aa: CAISQGGEQFF
v_call: TRBV5-1; d_call: TRBD1; clone_size: many; j_call: TRBJ1-5; cdr3_nt: TGCGCCAGCAGCTTGGAAGGGGGCCTAGTGGATCAGCCCCAGCATTTT; cdr3_aa: CASSLEGGLVDQPQHF
v_call: TRBV7-2; d_call: -; clone_size: many; j_call: TRBJ1-6; cdr3_nt: TGTGCCAGCAGCTCTCTACCAAGGGGTAGTTCACCCCTCCACTTT; cdr3_aa: CASSSLPRGSSPLHF
v_call: TRBV20-1; d_call: TRBD1; clone_size: many; j_call: TRBJ2-7; cdr3_nt: TGCAGTGCTAGAGCTGGGACAGGGATCGGGGCCTACGAGCAGTACTTC; cdr3_aa: CSARAGTGIGAYEQYF
v_call: TRBV7-9; d_call: -; clone_size: few; j_call: TRBJ2-2; cdr3_nt: TGTGCCAGCAGCGAGACGACAAACACCGGGGAGCTGTTTTTT; cdr3_aa: CASSETTNTGELFF
v_call: TRBV20-1; d_call: TRBD2; clone_size: many; j_call: TRBJ2-5; cdr3_nt: TGCAGTGCTAGATTCGGGGGTACCCGGGGGGCCCAGTACTTC; cdr3_aa: CSARFGGTRGAQYF
v_call: TRBV11-2; d_call: -; clone_size: many; j_call: TRBJ2-7; cdr3_nt: TGTGCCAGCAGCGTAGGGGGGACGGGCGAGCAGTACTTC; cdr3_aa: CASSVGGTGEQYF
v_call: TRBV5-2; d_call: -; clone_size: -; j_call: TRBJ1-3; cdr3_nt: TGTGCCATGGGCCCCCGGACAGGCGCGTTCTCTGGAAACACCATATATTTT; cdr3_aa: CAMGPRTGAFSGNTIYF
v_call: TRBV7-2; d_call: -; clone_size: -; j_call: TRBJ2-4; cdr3_nt: TGTGCCAGCAGCCGCCCCCGCCGACGACTAGCCAAAAACATTCAGTACTTC; cdr3_aa: CASSRPRRRLAKNIQYF
v_call: TRBV2; d_call: -; clone_size: many; j_call: TRBJ2-2; cdr3_nt: TGTGCCTCAGTACGAGGGGACGGCACCGGGGAGCTGTTTTTT; cdr3_aa: CASVRGDGTGELFF
v_call: TRBV18; d_call: -; clone_size: few; j_call: TRBJ1-3; cdr3_nt: TGTGCCAGCTCACCAAAAAGTAAATCTGGAAACACCATATATTTT; cdr3_aa: CASSPKSKSGNTIYF
v_call: TRBV30; d_call: -; clone_size: many; j_call: TRBJ1-2; cdr3_nt: TGTGCTCGGGACCGATTCTATGGCTACACCTTC; cdr3_aa: CARDRFYGYTF
v_call: TRBV2; d_call: -; clone_size: many; j_call: TRBJ2-4; cdr3_nt: TGTGCCAGCAGTGCCGAGCTGGGACATCATGTCAACATTCAGTACTTC; cdr3_aa: CASSAELGHHVNIQYF
v_call: TRBV5-1; d_call: TRBD2; clone_size: few; j_call: TRBJ2-2; cdr3_nt: TGCGCCAGCAGGCCCGGGACTAGCGGCACCGGGGAGCTGTTTTTT; cdr3_aa: CASRPGTSGTGELFF
v_call: TRBV7-2; d_call: TRBD2; clone_size: few; j_call: TRBJ2-5; cdr3_nt: TGTGCCAGCAGCTTAGTGGGGGCTAGCGGGGGCGTTCAGGAGACCCAGTACTTC; cdr3_aa: CASSLVGASGGVQETQYF
v_call: TRBV7-8; d_call: TRBD1; clone_size: many; j_call: TRBJ1-4; cdr3_nt: TGTGCCAGCAGCTTAAAAGGGACAGCTAATGAAAAACTGTTTTTT; cdr3_aa: CASSLKGTANEKLFF
v_call: TRBV9; d_call: -; clone_size: many; j_call: TRBJ2-3; cdr3_nt: TGTGCCAGCTGTCTAGGTCACGGCACAGATACGCAGTATTTT; cdr3_aa: CASCLGHGTDTQYF
v_call: TRBV20-1; d_call: -; clone_size: many; j_call: TRBJ1-2; cdr3_nt: TGCAGTGCCTCCGGGACGGGGCCCGTCTACACCTTC; cdr3_aa: CSASGTGPVYTF
v_call: TRBV29-1; d_call: TRBD2; clone_size: many; j_call: TRBJ2-2; cdr3_nt: TGCAGCGTTGAATGGACTAGCGGGGGGGGGATCGGGGAGCTGTTTTTT; cdr3_aa: CSVEWTSGGGIGELFF
v_call: TRBV24-1; d_call: TRBD1; clone_size: many; j_call: TRBJ2-2; cdr3_nt: TGTGCCACCAACGACAGGGGGGACACCGGGGAGCTGTTTTTT; cdr3_aa: CATNDRGDTGELFF
v_call: TRBV5-4; d_call: -; clone_size: -; j_call: TRBJ1-6; cdr3_nt: TGTGCCAGCAGCTTCAGGGGCTGGAATTCACCCCTCCACTTT; cdr3_aa: CASSFRGWNSPLHF
v_call: TRBV27; d_call: TRBD1; clone_size: many; j_call: TRBJ2-1; cdr3_nt: TGTGCCAGCAGTCCGTCGGGACAGGGATGGGCAGCCTCCTACAATGAGCAGTTCTTC; cdr3_aa: CASSPSGQGWAASYNEQFF
v_call: TRBV10-3; d_call: -; clone_size: many; j_call: TRBJ2-7; cdr3_nt: TGTGCCTTCGGCGGGAACTCCTACGAGCAGTACTTC; cdr3_aa: CAFGGNSYEQYF
v_call: TRBV5-1; d_call: -; clone_size: many; j_call: TRBJ1-5; cdr3_nt: TGCGCCAGCAGCTTGGCCACAGGGAGAATCGATCAGCCCCAGCATTTT; cdr3_aa: CASSLATGRIDQPQHF
v_call: TRBV6-2/TRBV6-3; d_call: -; clone_size: many; j_call: TRBJ1-1; cdr3_nt: TGTGCCAGCAGGCGTGGGGTGGCCACTGAAGCTTTCTTT; cdr3_aa: CASRRGVATEAFF
v_call: TRBV28; d_call: -; clone_size: many; j_call: TRBJ1-2; cdr3_nt: TGTGCCAGCAGGCCCTGGGACATTAACTATGGCTACACCTTC; cdr3_aa: CASRPWDINYGYTF
v_call: TRBV5-6; d_call: -; clone_size: many; j_call: TRBJ1-2; cdr3_nt: TGTGCCAGCAGCTTGCCCGGGATTAACTATGGCTACACCTTC; cdr3_aa: CASSLPGINYGYTF
v_call: TRBV29-1; d_call: -; clone_size: many; j_call: TRBJ1-1; cdr3_nt: TGCAGCGCACTCTACGCGTGGCGTAGTGAAGCTTTCTTT; cdr3_aa: CSALYAWRSEAFF
v_call: TRBV28; d_call: TRBD2; clone_size: -; j_call: TRBJ2-5; cdr3_nt: TGTGCCCCGTGGCTAGCGGACGATCAAGAGACCCAGTACTTC; cdr3_aa: CAPWLADDQETQYF
v_call: TRBV7-9; d_call: -; clone_size: many; j_call: TRBJ1-1; cdr3_nt: TGTGCCAGCAGTCGCGTCAACACTGAAGCTTTCTTT; cdr3_aa: CASSRVNTEAFF
v_call: TRBV12-3/TRBV12-4; d_call: -; clone_size: many; j_call: TRBJ1-4; cdr3_nt: TGTGCCAGCAGTTGGTCAGGGAGGAAAGAAAAACTGTTTTTT; cdr3_aa: CASSWSGRKEKLFF
v_call: TRBV14; d_call: -; clone_size: many; j_call: TRBJ2-7; cdr3_nt: TGTGCCAGCAGCAGGCCCGGGACATACGAGCAGTACTTC; cdr3_aa: CASSRPGTYEQYF
v_call: TRBV6-5; d_call: TRBD1; clone_size: many; j_call: TRBJ1-1; cdr3_nt: TGTGCCAGCAGTTCCCCCGACAGGGGGAACACTGAAGCTTTCTTT; cdr3_aa: CASSSPDRGNTEAFF
v_call: TRBV5-1; d_call: TRBD2; clone_size: many; j_call: TRBJ2-1; cdr3_nt: TGCGCCAGCAGCCCTGGGGGGGGGACCTACAATGAGCAGTTCTTC; cdr3_aa: CASSPGGGTYNEQFF
v_call: TRBV2; d_call: -; clone_size: few; j_call: TRBJ2-5; cdr3_nt: TGTGCCAGCAGTGAAACGGGGGAGCAGAAGACCCAGTACTTC; cdr3_aa: CASSETGEQKTQYF
v_call: TRBV5-1; d_call: -; clone_size: many; j_call: TRBJ1-2; cdr3_nt: TGCGCCAGCAGCACCGACCCTAACTATGGCTACACCTTC; cdr3_aa: CASSTDPNYGYTF
v_call: TRBV5-1; d_call: -; clone_size: many; j_call: TRBJ2-5; cdr3_nt: TGCGCCAGCAGCTTGGCGTCGACAGGCTTACGAGAGACCCAGTACTTC; cdr3_aa: CASSLASTGLRETQYF